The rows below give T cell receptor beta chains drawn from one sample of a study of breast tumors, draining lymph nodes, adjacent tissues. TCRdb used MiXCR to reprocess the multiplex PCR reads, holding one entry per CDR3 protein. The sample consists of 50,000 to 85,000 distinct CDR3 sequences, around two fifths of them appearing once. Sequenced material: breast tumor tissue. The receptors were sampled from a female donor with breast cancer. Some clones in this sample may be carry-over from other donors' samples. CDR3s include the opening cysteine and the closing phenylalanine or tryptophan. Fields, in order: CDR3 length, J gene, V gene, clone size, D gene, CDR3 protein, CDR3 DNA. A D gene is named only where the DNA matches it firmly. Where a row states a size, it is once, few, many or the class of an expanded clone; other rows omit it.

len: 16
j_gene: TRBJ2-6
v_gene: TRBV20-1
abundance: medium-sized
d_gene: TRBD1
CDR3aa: CSASRDRVSGANVLTF
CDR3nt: TGCAGTGCTTCCCGGGACAGGGTTAGTGGGGCCAACGTCCTGACTTTC

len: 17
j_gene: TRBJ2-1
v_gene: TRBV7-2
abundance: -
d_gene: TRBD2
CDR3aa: CASSPRSLAGGGNQQFF
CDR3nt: TGTGCCAGCAGCCCCCGCAGCTTAGCGGGGGGAGGCAATCAGCAGTTCTTC

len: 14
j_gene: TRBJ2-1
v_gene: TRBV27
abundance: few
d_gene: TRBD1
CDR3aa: CASKRTGSYNEQFF
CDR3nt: TGTGCCAGCAAACGGACAGGGTCTTACAATGAGCAGTTCTTC

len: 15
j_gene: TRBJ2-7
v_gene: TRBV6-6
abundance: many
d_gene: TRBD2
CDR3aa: CASSPPSGGAIEQYF
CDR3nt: TGTGCCAGCAGTCCACCGAGCGGGGGGGCGATCGAGCAGTACTTC

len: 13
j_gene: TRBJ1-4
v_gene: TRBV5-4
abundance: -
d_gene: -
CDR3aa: CASSPSGTRKLFF
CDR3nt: TGTGCCAGCAGCCCTAGCGGGACACGAAAACTGTTTTTT

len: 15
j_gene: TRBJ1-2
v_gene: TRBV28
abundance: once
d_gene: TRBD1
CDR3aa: CASRRQGVSNYGYTF
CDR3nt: TGTGCCAGCAGAAGACAGGGTGTTTCTAACTATGGCTACACCTTC

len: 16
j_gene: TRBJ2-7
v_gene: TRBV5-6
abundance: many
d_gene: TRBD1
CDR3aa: CASSLLGQSVSYEQYF
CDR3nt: TGTGCCAGCAGCTTGCTGGGACAGAGCGTCTCCTACGAGCAGTACTTC

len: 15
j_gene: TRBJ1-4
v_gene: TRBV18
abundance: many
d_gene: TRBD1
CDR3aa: CASSPPGQGGEKLFF
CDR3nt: TGTGCCAGCTCTCCCCCGGGACAGGGAGGTGAAAAACTGTTTTTT

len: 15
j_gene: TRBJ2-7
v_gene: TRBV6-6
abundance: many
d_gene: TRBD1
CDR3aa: CASSSQGAQSYEQYF
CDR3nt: TGTGCCAGCAGTTCCCAGGGGGCCCAATCCTACGAGCAGTACTTC

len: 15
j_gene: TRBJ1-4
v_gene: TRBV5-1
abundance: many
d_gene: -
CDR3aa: CASSPQGIVNEKLFF
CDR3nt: TGCGCCAGCAGCCCCCAGGGGATAGTAAATGAAAAACTGTTTTTT

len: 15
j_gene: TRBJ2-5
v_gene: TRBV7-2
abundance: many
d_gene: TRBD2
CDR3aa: CASSFAGGWSETQYF
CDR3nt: TGTGCCAGCAGCTTCGCGGGAGGATGGTCAGAGACCCAGTACTTC

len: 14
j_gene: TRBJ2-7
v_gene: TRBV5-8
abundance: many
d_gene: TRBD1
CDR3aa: CASSSGGAGYEQYF
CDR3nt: TGTGCCAGCAGCTCAGGGGGCGCCGGCTACGAGCAGTACTTC

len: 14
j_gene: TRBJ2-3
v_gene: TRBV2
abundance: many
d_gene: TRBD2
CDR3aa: CATERGGVPDTQYF
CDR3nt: TGTGCCACGGAGCGGGGGGGCGTGCCAGATACGCAGTATTTT

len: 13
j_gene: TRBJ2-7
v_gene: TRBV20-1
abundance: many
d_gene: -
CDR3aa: CSARPSVMGMQYF
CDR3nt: TGCAGTGCTAGACCCAGTGTCATGGGGATGCAGTACTTC

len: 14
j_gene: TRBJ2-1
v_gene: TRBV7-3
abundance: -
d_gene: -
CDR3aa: CASSLTTDRNEQFF
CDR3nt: TGTGCCAGCAGCTTAACAACGGATCGCAATGAGCAGTTCTTC

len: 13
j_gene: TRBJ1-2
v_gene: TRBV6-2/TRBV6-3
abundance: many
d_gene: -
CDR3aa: CASSPRQGFGYTF
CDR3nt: TGTGCCAGCAGTCCCCGCCAGGGGTTTGGCTACACCTTC

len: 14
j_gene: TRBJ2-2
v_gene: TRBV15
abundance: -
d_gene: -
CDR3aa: CATSREGVVGELFF
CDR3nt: TGTGCCACCAGCAGAGAGGGGGTTGTCGGGGAGCTGTTTTTT

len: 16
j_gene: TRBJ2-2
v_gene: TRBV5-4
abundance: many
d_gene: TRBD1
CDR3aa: CASSRPGQGAFGELFF
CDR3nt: TGTGCCAGCAGCCGACCGGGACAGGGGGCCTTCGGGGAGCTGTTTTTT

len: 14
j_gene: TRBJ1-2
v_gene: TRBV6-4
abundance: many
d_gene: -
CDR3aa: CASSDRPWGSGYTF
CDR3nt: TGTGCCAGCAGTGACAGACCTTGGGGCTCTGGCTACACCTTC

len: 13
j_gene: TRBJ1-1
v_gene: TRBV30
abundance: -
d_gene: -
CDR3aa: CAWSVPGNTEAFF
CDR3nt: TGTGCCTGGAGTGTGCCGGGGAACACTGAAGCTTTCTTT

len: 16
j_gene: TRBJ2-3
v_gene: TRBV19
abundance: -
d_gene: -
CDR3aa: CASSRVGGSNTDTQYF
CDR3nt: TGTGCCAGTAGTAGGGTGGGGGGCTCTAACACAGATACGCAGTATTTT

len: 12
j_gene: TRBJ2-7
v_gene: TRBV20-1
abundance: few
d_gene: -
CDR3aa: CSASGRSYEQYF
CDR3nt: TGCAGTGCTAGCGGGCGCTCCTACGAGCAGTACTTC

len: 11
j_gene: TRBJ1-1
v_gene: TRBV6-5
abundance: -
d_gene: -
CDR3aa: CASSSGTEAFF
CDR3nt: TGTGCCAGCAGTTCGGGGACTGAAGCTTTCTTT

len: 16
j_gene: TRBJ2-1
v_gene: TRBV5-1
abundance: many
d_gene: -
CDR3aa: CASSPPWRGEGNEQFF
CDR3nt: TGCGCCAGCAGCCCTCCCTGGAGGGGCGAGGGCAATGAGCAGTTCTTC

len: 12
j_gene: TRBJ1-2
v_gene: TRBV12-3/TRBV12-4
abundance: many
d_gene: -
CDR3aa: CASSSGHVGYTF
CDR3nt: TGTGCCAGCAGTTCCGGACATGTAGGCTACACCTTC

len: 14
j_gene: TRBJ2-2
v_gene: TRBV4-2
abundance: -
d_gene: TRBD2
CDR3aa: CASSQEGGGGELFF
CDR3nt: TGTGCCAGCAGCCAAGAGGGCGGGGGCGGGGAGCTGTTTTTT

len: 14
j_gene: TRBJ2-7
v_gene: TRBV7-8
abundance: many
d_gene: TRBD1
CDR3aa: CASSLGRDRYEQYF
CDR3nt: TGTGCCAGCAGCTTAGGGCGGGACAGGTACGAGCAGTACTTC

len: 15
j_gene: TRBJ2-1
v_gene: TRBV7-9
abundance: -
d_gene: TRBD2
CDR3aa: CASSGGTRWYNEQFF
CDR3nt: TGTGCCAGCAGCGGGGGGACTAGATGGTACAATGAGCAGTTCTTC

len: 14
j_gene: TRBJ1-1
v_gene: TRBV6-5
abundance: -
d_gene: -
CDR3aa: CASSYSRGETEAFF
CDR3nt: TGTGCCAGCAGTTACTCGAGGGGAGAGACTGAAGCTTTCTTT

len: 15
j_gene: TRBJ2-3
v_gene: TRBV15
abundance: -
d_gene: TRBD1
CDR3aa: CATSSPGGGTDTQYF
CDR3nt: TGTGCCACCAGCAGTCCAGGGGGTGGGACAGATACGCAGTATTTT

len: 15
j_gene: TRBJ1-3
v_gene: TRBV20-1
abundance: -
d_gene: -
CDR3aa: CSASDSGAAGNTIYF
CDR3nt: TGCAGCGCTAGTGATTCAGGGGCAGCGGGAAACACCATATATTTT

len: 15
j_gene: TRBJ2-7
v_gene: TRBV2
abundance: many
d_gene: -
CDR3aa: CASSVRWVGSYEQYF
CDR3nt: TGTGCCAGCAGTGTTAGGTGGGTGGGGTCCTACGAGCAGTACTTC

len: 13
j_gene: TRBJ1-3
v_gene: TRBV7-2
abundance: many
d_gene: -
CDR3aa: CASPGESGNTIYF
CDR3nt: TGTGCCAGCCCAGGGGAGTCTGGAAACACCATATATTTT

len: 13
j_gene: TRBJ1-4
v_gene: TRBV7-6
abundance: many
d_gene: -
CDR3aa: CASSPARVEKLFF
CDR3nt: TGTGCCAGCAGCCCCGCCAGGGTTGAAAAACTGTTTTTT

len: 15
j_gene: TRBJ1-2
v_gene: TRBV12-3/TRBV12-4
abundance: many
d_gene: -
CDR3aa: CASSFSGRGGSGYTF
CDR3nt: TGTGCCAGCAGTTTTTCAGGCAGGGGAGGTAGTGGCTACACCTTC

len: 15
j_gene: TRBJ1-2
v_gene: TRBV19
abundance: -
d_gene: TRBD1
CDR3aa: CASHHRQGSRYGYTF
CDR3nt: TGTGCCAGTCACCACCGACAGGGAAGTCGCTATGGCTACACCTTC

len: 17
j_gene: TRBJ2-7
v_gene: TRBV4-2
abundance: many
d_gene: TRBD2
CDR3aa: CASSHPVGAGVSYEQYF
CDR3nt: TGTGCCAGCAGCCACCCTGTAGGAGCGGGGGTCTCCTACGAGCAGTACTTC

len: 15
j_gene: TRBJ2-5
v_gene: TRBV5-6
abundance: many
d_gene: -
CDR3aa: CASSLGPGSRETQYF
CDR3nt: TGTGCCAGCAGCTTGGGGCCCGGGTCTAGAGAGACCCAGTACTTC

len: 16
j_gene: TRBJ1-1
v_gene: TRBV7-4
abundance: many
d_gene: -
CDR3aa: CASSQDIRVSEPEAFF
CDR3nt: TGTGCCAGCAGCCAAGACATAAGGGTCAGCGAACCTGAAGCTTTCTTT

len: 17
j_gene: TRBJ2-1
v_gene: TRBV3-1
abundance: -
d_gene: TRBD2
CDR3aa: CASSQRERDSSYNEQFF
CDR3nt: TGTGCCAGCAGCCAGAGGGAGCGGGATAGCTCCTACAATGAGCAGTTCTTC

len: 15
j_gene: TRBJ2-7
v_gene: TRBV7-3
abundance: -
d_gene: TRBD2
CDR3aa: CASSLGSGGHYEQYF
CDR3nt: TGTGCCAGCAGCCTTGGGAGCGGGGGGCACTACGAGCAGTACTTC

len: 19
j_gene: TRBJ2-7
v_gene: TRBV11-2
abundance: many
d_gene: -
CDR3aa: CASSLDLNNPRISAYEQYF
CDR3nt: TGTGCCAGCAGCTTAGATTTAAACAATCCTCGTATCTCAGCCTACGAGCAGTACTTC

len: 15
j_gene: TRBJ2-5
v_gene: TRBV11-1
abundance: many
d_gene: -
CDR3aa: CASSLGIGTQETQYF
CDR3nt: TGTGCCAGCAGCTTAGGAATCGGAACCCAAGAGACCCAGTACTTC

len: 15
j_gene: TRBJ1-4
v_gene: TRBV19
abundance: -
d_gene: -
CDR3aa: CASSRQAPIREKLFF
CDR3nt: TGTGCCAGTAGCCGACAGGCCCCCATCCGGGAAAAACTGTTTTTT

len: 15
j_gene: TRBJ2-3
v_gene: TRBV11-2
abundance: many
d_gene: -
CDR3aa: CASSLSSISTDTQYF
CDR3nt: TGTGCCAGCAGCTTATCGTCGATCAGCACAGATACGCAGTATTTT

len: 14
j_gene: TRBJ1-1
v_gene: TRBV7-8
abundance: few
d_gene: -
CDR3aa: CASSSRWMNTEAFF
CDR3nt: TGTGCCAGCAGCTCCAGGTGGATGAACACTGAAGCTTTCTTT

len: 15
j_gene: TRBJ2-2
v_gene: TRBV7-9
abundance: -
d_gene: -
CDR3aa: CASSTPLRNTGELFF
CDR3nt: TGTGCCAGCAGCACCCCTTTAAGGAACACCGGGGAGCTGTTTTTT

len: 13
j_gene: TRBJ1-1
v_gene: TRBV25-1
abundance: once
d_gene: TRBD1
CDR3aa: CASSGTGGSEAFF
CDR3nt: TGTGCCAGCAGCGGGACAGGGGGTTCTGAAGCTTTCTTT

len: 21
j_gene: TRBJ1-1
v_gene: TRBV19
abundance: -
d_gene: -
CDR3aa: CASSSARQTLQYFGPGTEAFF
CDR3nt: -

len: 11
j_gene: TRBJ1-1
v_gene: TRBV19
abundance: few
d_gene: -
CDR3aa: CASSMATEAFF
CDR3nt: TGTGCCAGTAGTATGGCCACTGAAGCTTTCTTT

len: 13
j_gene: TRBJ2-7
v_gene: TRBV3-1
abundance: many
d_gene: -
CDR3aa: CASSRPGTDEQYF
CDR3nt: TGTGCCAGCAGCCGACCCGGGACTGACGAGCAGTACTTC

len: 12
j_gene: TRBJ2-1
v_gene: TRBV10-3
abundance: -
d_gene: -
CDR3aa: CAISFDDNEQFF
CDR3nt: TGTGCCATCAGCTTTGACGACAATGAGCAGTTCTTC

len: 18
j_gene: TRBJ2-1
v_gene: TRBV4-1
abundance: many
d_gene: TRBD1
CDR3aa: CASSQDRGRFVSYNEQFF
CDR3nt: TGCGCCAGCAGCCAAGACAGGGGGCGATTTGTCTCCTACAATGAGCAGTTCTTC

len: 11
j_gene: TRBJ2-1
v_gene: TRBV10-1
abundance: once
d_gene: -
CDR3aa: CASSDRNEQFF
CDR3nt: TGCGCCAGCAGTGACCGAAATGAGCAGTTCTTC

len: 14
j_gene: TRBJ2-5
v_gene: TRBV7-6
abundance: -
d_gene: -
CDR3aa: CASSPRGGRETQYF
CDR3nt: TGTGCCAGCAGCCCCAGGGGGGGGCGGGAGACCCAGTACTTC

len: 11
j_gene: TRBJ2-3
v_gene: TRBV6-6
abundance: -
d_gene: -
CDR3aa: CATREYNEQYF
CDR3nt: TGTGCCACCAGAGAATACAATGAGCAGTATTTT

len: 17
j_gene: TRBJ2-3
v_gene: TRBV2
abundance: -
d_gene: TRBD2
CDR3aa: CASSPGLAGGLGDTQYF
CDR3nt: TGTGCCAGCAGTCCGGGACTAGCGGGAGGGCTGGGGGATACGCAGTATTTT

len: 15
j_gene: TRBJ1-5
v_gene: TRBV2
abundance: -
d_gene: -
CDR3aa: CASSEEGGQEQPQHF
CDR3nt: TGTGCCAGCAGTGAAGAGGGCGGGCAAGAGCAGCCCCAGCATTTT

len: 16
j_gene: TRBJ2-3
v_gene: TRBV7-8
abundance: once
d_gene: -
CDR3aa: CASSYEAGGSTDTQYF
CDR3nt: TGTGCCAGCAGTTACGAGGCAGGAGGAAGCACAGATACGCAGTATTTT